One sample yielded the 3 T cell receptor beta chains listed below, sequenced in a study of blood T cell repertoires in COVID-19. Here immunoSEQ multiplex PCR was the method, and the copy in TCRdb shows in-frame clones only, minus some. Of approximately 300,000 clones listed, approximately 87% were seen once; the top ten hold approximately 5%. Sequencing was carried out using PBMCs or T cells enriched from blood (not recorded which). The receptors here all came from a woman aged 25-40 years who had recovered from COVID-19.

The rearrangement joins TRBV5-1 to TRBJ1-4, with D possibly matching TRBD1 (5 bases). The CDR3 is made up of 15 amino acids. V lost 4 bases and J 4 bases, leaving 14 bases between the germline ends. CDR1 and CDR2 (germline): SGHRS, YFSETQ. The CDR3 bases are TGCGCCAGCAGCCCCCGACAGATAGATAATGAAAAACTGTTTTTT. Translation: CASSPRQIDNEKLFF.

CDR3 coding DNA: TGCGCCAGCAGCCCACTAGCGGGGGGGCAAGATACGCAGTATTTT. Protein product: CASSPLAGGQDTQYF. The rearrangement joins TRBV5-1 to TRBJ2-3; TRBD2 agrees at 13 bases. Germline V gives CDR1 SGHRS, CDR2 YFSETQ. Trimming at V came to 4 bases and at J to 5 bases, leaving 4 bases not matched to a gene. The CDR3 runs to 15 residues.

CDR3 nucleotide sequence: TGTGCCACCAGCAAAGCTATCCTCCCCACAGATACGCAGTATTTT. Protein: CATSKAILPTDTQYF. This rearrangement joins TRBV15 to TRBJ2-3; D ambiguous. Germline CDR1 is LNHNV and CDR2 is YYDKDF (reference sequence). CDR3 size: 15 residues. Trimming removed 4 bases at V and 2 bases at J, with 13 bases between.